One and the same sample provided the 8 T cell receptor beta chains below, sequenced in a study of control samples from healthy donors and cancer patients. Repertoires were generated with immunoSEQ multiplex PCR, while TCRdb's copy carries only in-frame clones and drops some. This sample has 100,000 to 150,000 clones, with over 80% found just once. Sequencing input: blood. The receptors originated from a woman aged 45-60 years in good health.

V is TRBV5-4 and J is TRBJ2-2; 8 bases agree with TRBD2. V lost 4 bases, J lost 6 bases, and 14 bases stayed unmatched. Germline CDR1 and CDR2: SGHNT and YYREEE (reference sequence). CDR3 size: 17 residues. The CDR3 reads CASSPRFSGRAPGELFF. The CDR3 DNA follows: TGTGCCAGCAGCCCAAGGTTCTCCGGGAGGGCCCCCGGGGAGCTGTTTTTT.

The chain carries TRBV28 and TRBJ1-1; TRBD1 might be the D (5 bases). With 2 bases removed from V and 3 bases from J, the gap between germline ends came to 16 bases. The CDR3 is made up of 16 amino acids. From germline, CDR1 is MDHEN and CDR2 SYDVKM. CDR3 nucleotides: TGTGCCAGCAGTTTACACCGGACACCGGGCTACACTGAAGCTTTCTTT. Its translation is CASSLHRTPGYTEAFF. Looking up the rest from reference TRBV28 and TRBJ1-1 gives the full variable domain: DVKVTQSSRYLVKRTGEKVFLECVQDMDHENMFWYRQDPGLGLRLIYFSYDVKMKEKGDIPEGYSVSREKKERFSLILESASTNQTSMYLCASSLHRTPGYTEAFFGQGTRLTVV.

This clone has only one observation. The chain joins TRBV5-1 to TRBJ1-6; 7 nucleotides line up with TRBD1. Germline trimming cut 0 bases from V and 0 bases from J; bases unmatched to any gene: 3. CDR1 and CDR2 from the germline V gene are SGHRS and YFSETQ. The CDR3 sequence is 17 residues long. CDR3: CASSLEAGGSYNSPLHF. CDR3 nucleotide sequence: TGCGCCAGCAGCTTGGAGGCAGGGGGCTCCTATAATTCACCCCTCCACTTT.

The rearrangement links TRBV7-8 to TRBJ1-3; no reliable D call. This CDR3 contains 14 residues. Germline V gene sequence: CDR1 SGHVS, CDR2 FQNEAQ. V was shortened by 1 base and J by 4 bases, with 8 bases between the two germline ends. The CDR3 here is CASSLEETGNTIYF. Here the CDR3 DNA reads TGTGCCAGCAGCTTAGAGGAGACAGGAAACACCATATATTTT.

The rearrangement uses TRBV28 and TRBJ1-2; D remains unclear. V lost 8 bases and J 5 bases, leaving 9 bases between the germline ends. This CDR3 contains 11 residues. Germline lookup yields CDR1 MDHEN and CDR2 SYDVKM. CDR3 protein: CASFTGYGYTF. The CDR3 DNA reads TGTGCCAGCTTTACCGGTTATGGCTACACCTTC.

V gene TRBV30 combines with J gene TRBJ2-5, with D perhaps TRBD1 (6 bases). The V gene lost 5 bases and the J gene lost 7 bases, with 23 bases spanning the gap. The CDR3 is 15 amino acids. The germline CDR1 and CDR2 sequences are GTSNPN and SVGIG (reference sequence). The CDR3 loop is CAWGTPTGRAGTQYF. The CDR3 bases are TGTGCCTGGGGTACCCCGACAGGAAGGGCAGGGACCCAGTACTTC.

The genes are TRBV10-3 and TRBJ2-4; TRBD1 is a possible D gene (6 bases). The CDR3 has 16 amino acids. With 0 bases removed from V and 4 bases from J, the gap between germline ends came to 13 bases. Germline CDR1 is ENHRY and CDR2 is SYGVKD. CDR3 region: CAISESSTGRKNIQYF. In DNA form, the CDR3 reads TGTGCCATCAGTGAGTCTAGTACAGGGCGAAAAAACATTCAGTACTTC.

V is TRBV15 and J is TRBJ2-7, with D maybe TRBD1 (5 bases). The CDR3 totals 16 residues. Germline-derived CDR1 and CDR2 are LNHNV and YYDKDF (reference sequence). The V gene lost 0 bases and the J gene lost 4 bases, with 16 bases spanning the gap. The CDR3 is CATSRDRAGRSYEQYF. The DNA of the CDR3 is TGTGCCACCAGCAGAGATCGGGCAGGGCGTTCGTACGAGCAGTACTTC.